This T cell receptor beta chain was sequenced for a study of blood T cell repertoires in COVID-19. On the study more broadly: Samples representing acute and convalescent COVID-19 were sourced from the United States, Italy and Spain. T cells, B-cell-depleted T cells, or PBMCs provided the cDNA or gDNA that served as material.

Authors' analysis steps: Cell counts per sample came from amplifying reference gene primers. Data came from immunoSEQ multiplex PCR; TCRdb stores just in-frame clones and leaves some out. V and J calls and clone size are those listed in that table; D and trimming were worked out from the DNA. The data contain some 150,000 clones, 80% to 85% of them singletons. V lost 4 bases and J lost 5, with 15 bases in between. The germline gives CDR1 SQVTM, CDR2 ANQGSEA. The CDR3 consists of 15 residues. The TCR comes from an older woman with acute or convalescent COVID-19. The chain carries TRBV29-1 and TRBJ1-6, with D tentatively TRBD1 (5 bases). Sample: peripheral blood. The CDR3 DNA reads TGCAGCGTTGGAGAAGGGGCAGAACATAATTCACCCCTCCACTTT. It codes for CSVGEGAEHNSPLHF.